This is a list of T cell receptor beta chains from one sample in a study of blood T cell repertoires in COVID-19. TCRdb's copy holds only in-frame clones and misses some; the assay was immunoSEQ multiplex PCR. The sample lists roughly 120,000 clones, 85% occurring once. The specimen sequenced was peripheral blood. Every receptor here comes from a human donor in a cohort sampled during active COVID-19. The CDR3 runs from the conserved cysteine through the conserved F or W. The D gene is left open where the match is weak. The size field is filled for only some rows; it gives once, few, many or a size class.

cdr3_nt	cdr3_aa	v_call	j_call	d_call	clone_size
TGTGCCAGTGCGACTAGCGGGGCGACAGATACGCAGTATTTT	CASATSGATDTQYF	TRBV19	TRBJ2-3	TRBD2	NA
TGTGCCAGCAGTGGTCAGGGGGTCTACGAGCAGTACTTC	CASSGQGVYEQYF	TRBV6-6	TRBJ2-7	TRBD1	NA
TGCGCCAGCATGGGGGCCGGCAAAAACATTCAGTACTTC	CASMGAGKNIQYF	TRBV4-1	TRBJ2-4	NA	once
TGTGCCACCAGTGATCGACAGAAGCCCTACAATGAGCAGTTCTTC	CATSDRQKPYNEQFF	TRBV24-1	TRBJ2-1	NA	NA
TGTGCCTGGAGTCCGGACACCTCCTACGAGCAGTACTTC	CAWSPDTSYEQYF	TRBV30	TRBJ2-7	NA	few
TGTGCCAGCAGCTTACTGGGGGGGGTAACAGATACGCAGTATTTT	CASSLLGGVTDTQYF	TRBV11-2	TRBJ2-3	TRBD2	NA
TGTGCCAGCATTTTATCTAGCGGGGGGCCTCAATTGCTCTTC	CASILSSGGPQLLF	TRBV2	TRBJ2-1	TRBD2	NA
TGTGCCAGCAGTTACGACAGGGTACACGAGCAGTACTTC	CASSYDRVHEQYF	TRBV6-5	TRBJ2-7	TRBD1	NA
TGTGCCACCGACAAGGGACAGGACTATGGCTACACCTTC	CATDKGQDYGYTF	TRBV19	TRBJ1-2	TRBD1	few
TGTGCCAGTAGTCAATTAGCGGGGGGTTACAATGAGCAGTTCTTC	CASSQLAGGYNEQFF	TRBV19	TRBJ2-1	TRBD2	NA
TGTGCCAGCAGTTTACGGAGGGGTCTGCACGAGCAGTACTTC	CASSLRRGLHEQYF	TRBV28	TRBJ2-7	NA	NA
TGTGCCAGCAGTGGCGGGGGATCTGGAAACACCATATATTTT	CASSGGGSGNTIYF	TRBV6-6	TRBJ1-3	NA	NA
TGTGCCAGCAGTCCACACCGGGGTCAGATCAACTCTGGAAACACCATATATTTT	CASSPHRGQINSGNTIYF	TRBV25-1	TRBJ1-3	NA	NA
TGTGCCAGCAATGGACAGGGAGGAATCTCTGGAAACACCATATATTTT	CASNGQGGISGNTIYF	TRBV6-4	TRBJ1-3	TRBD1	NA
TGTGCCAGCAGTGGACAGGGGGCGCGGGACACCGGGGAGCTGTTTTTT	CASSGQGARDTGELFF	TRBV2	TRBJ2-2	TRBD1	NA
TGTGCTAGTGGGGGGACAGTACCAAACTCTGGGGCCAACGTCCTGACTTTC	CASGGTVPNSGANVLTF	TRBV12-5	TRBJ2-6	TRBD1	NA
TGTGCCAGCAGCCAAGAGAACAGGGTAGGCTACACCTTC	CASSQENRVGYTF	TRBV14	TRBJ1-2	NA	NA
TGTGCCAGCAGTAAACAGGGCACACACTATGAGCAGTTCTTC	CASSKQGTHYEQFF	TRBV25-1	TRBJ2-1	NA	NA
TGTGCCAGCAGCTTGCAGGGACTACAGAACACCGGGGAGCTGTTTTTT	CASSLQGLQNTGELFF	TRBV7-2	TRBJ2-2	TRBD2	NA
TGTGCCAGCAGCTTATTCGGAGCCTACGAGCAGTACTTC	CASSLFGAYEQYF	TRBV7-8	TRBJ2-7	NA	NA
TGTGCCATCAGTGAGTCGAGACAGGGAAATCAGCCCCAGCATTTT	CAISESRQGNQPQHF	TRBV10-3	TRBJ1-5	TRBD1	once
TGTGCCAGCAGCCGGGACATGACCTACGAGCAGTACTTC	CASSRDMTYEQYF	TRBV6-5	TRBJ2-7	NA	NA
TGTGCCAGCAGTTTATCGTACGGAGCGAACACTGAAGCTTTCTTT	CASSLSYGANTEAFF	TRBV27	TRBJ1-1	NA	NA
TGTGCCAGTAGTATCCTGGCGAGACAGGGGCATCAGCCCCAGCATTTT	CASSILARQGHQPQHF	TRBV19	TRBJ1-5	TRBD1	NA
TGTGCCAGCAGCATAACAGGGGAGCGTTCACCCCTCCACTTT	CASSITGERSPLHF	TRBV6-5	TRBJ1-6	TRBD1	NA
TGTGCCAGCAGTGAACATCTGGGACAGGGAGCAAATCAGCCCCAGCATTTT	CASSEHLGQGANQPQHF	TRBV25-1	TRBJ1-5	TRBD1	NA
TGTGCCAGCAGTTACGTGGATTACAGCTCCTATAATTCACCCCTCCACTTT	CASSYVDYSSYNSPLHF	TRBV6-2/TRBV6-3	TRBJ1-6	NA	NA
TGTGCCAGCAGCGTAGGTAAGGGTCGCTCAAGCCCGGGAGAGAATGAGCAGTTCTTC	CASSVGKGRSSPGENEQFF	TRBV9	TRBJ2-1	NA	few
TGCGCCAGCAGCCAAGAGGGGCCCCCCACCGTGACAGGGGGGTACCAAGGGCAGTTCTTC	CASSQEGPPTVTGGYQGQFF	TRBV4-3	TRBJ2-1	TRBD1	NA
TGTGCCTGGAACTCCGGGACAGGGGGACAGCCCCAGCATTTT	CAWNSGTGGQPQHF	TRBV30	TRBJ1-5	TRBD1	NA
TGTGCCAGCAGCTTCGACAGGACTGAAGCTTTCTTT	CASSFDRTEAFF	TRBV12-3/TRBV12-4	TRBJ1-1	NA	NA
TGCGCCAGCAGCTTCGGGGGGCTGACTGAAGCTTTCTTT	CASSFGGLTEAFF	TRBV5-1	TRBJ1-1	NA	NA
TGTGCCAGCAGTTCCAACGACAGGGTCTATGGCTACACCTTC	CASSSNDRVYGYTF	TRBV6-5	TRBJ1-2	TRBD1	NA